One T cell receptor (beta chain) is described in this entry. This record belongs to a study of blood T cell repertoires in COVID-19. Across the study: COVID-19 samples from acute and convalescent phases originated in the United States, Italy and Spain. T cells, B-cell-depleted T cells, or PBMCs supplied cDNA or gDNA.

Authors' data handling: It was from reference gene primer amplification that nucleated cell counts were estimated. Here immunoSEQ multiplex PCR was the method, and the copy in TCRdb shows in-frame clones only, minus some. For V, J and clone size, that table is used; D and trimming come from the DNA. Of approximately 84,000 clones listed, about 80% are singletons. This CDR3 comprises 14 residues. Germline V gene lookup returns CDR1 MNHEY and CDR2 SMNVEV (reference sequence). The V and J ends lost 6 bases and 7 bases respectively, with 13 bases between them. This receptor was identified in a man aged 45-65 years with active or convalescent COVID-19. This chain uses TRBV27 with TRBJ1-6, with D unclear. The sequenced sample was peripheral blood. The CDR3 nucleotides are TGTGCCAGCAGAGCCTCGGTGATAAATTCACCCCTCCACTTT. This sequence encodes CASRASVINSPLHF.